A single sample is the source of the 32 T cell receptor beta chains below, sequenced in a study of tissue T cells after allogeneic stem cell transplantation (dated by TCRdb to between 2021 and 2024). Library prep was done by the immunoSEQ multiplex PCR assay. TCRdb took this table from immuneACCESS and kept in-frame rearrangements with V and J called. Such tables lack part of the clones; where checked against another copy, unresolved V genes explain under half of the gap, and the rest is unexplained. The table for this sample lists several thousand clones; roughly 44% of them were counted only once. Approximately 14% of the sample belongs to the ten largest clones. The sample's time point label, in plain terms: mouse harvest day 14 after allogeneic transplant. Each mouse graft, delivered by tail vein injection, combined 10^6 splenic CD5+ T cells with 10^7 T-cell-depleted bone marrow cells. The source material was gut tissue. Receptor source: a female BALB/c mouse given C57BL/6 T cells with graft-versus-host disease after an allogeneic hematopoietic cell transplant.

This clone was seen a few times. Gene names denote mouse genes. CDR3 DNA (partial): TGTGCCAGCAGCTTTGGACAGTACCAAGACACCCAGTAC. Amino acids: CASSFGQYQDTQY. The complete CDR3 sequence is CASSFGQYQDTQYF. J is TRBJ2-5 and V is TRBV3; D possibly corresponds to TRBD1 (6 bases). Read data end 1 residue before the CDR3 end; the end is taken from the germline J gene. The germline V and J ends were trimmed by 3 bases and 1 base, with 8 bases remaining between them. From germline, CDR1 is SNHLY and CDR2 FYNGKV (reference sequence). The CDR3 covers 14 residues.

For this clone: Mouse germline and gene names are used. The CDR3 extends 1 residue past the end of the read, so its final part is completed from the germline J gene. This chain joins TRBV23 and TRBJ2-4; TRBD2, the table's D call, lacks a check against the DNA. Germline V CDR1 and CDR2: KGHTA, FQNQQP. The CDR3 totals 14 residues. The CDR3: CSSRGTGGENTLYF. The sequenced part of the CDR3 DNA is TGCTCCAGCAGAGGGACTGGGGGGGAAAACACCTTGTAC.

A word on this clone: The genes are named according to mouse. The sequenced fragment ends 1 residue before the CDR3 boundary, so the rest is inferred from the germline J gene. The genes are TRBV23 and TRBJ2-2. CDR3 length: 14 residues. The germline V gene has CDR1 KGHTA and CDR2 FQNQQP. CDR3 sequence: CSSSQSSGTGQLYF. The part of the CDR3 DNA that was read is TGCTCCAGCAGTCAATCGAGCGGCACCGGGCAGCTCTAC. The entire variable domain, with the rest obtained from reference TRBV23 and TRBJ2-2, is as follows: DAAVTQKPRYLIKMKGQEAEMKCIPEKGHTAVFWYQQKQSKELKFLIYFQNQQPLDQIDMVKERFSAVCPSSSLCSLGIRTCEAEDSALYLCSSSQSSGTGQLYFGEGSKLTVL.

About this clone itself: Gene and germline names: mouse. The read terminates 1 residue ahead of where the CDR3 ends, so the germline J gene completes it. The V gene is TRBV12-1, the J gene TRBJ2-1, with unresolved D. The V and J ends lost 0 bases and 0 bases respectively, with 5 bases between them. The germline V gene has CDR1 SGHSN and CDR2 HYEKVE. CDR3 length: 14 amino acids. The CDR3 region is CASSLAYNYAEQFF. Partial CDR3 DNA: TGTGCCAGCTCTCTCGCATATAACTATGCTGAGCAGTTC.

On this clone itself: Genes and germline come from the mouse. The CDR3 extends 1 residue past the end of the read, so its final part is completed from the germline J gene. The chain has TRBV24 and TRBJ1-3; D gene uncertain. V lost 2 bases, J lost 0 bases, and 5 bases lay in between. The CDR3 is 14 residues long. Per the germline V gene, CDR1 is KGHTA and CDR2 is FRNEEI. The CDR3 reads CASSLGFSGNTLYF. The sequenced CDR3 bases are TGTGCCAGCAGTCTGGGGTTTTCTGGAAATACGCTCTAT.

The sample holds a few counts of this clone. Any gene name here is a mouse gene name. The read comes to an end 1 residue before the CDR3 does, leaving the germline J gene to fill in the end. The rearrangement links TRBV13-2 to TRBJ1-2; 9 bases are a match to TRBD1. The V segment lost 3 bases and the J segment 4 bases; nucleotides outside the gene matches: 7. This CDR3 comprises 15 residues. CDR1 NNHNN and CDR2 SYGAGS come from the germline V gene (reference sequence). The CDR3 is CASGVPGQGGSDYTF. The covered CDR3 bases are TGTGCCAGCGGTGTCCCGGGACAGGGTGGCTCCGACTACACC.

In the case of this clone: All gene names here are mouse names. With the read ending 1 residue before the CDR3 end, the germline J gene is used to fill in that end. V is TRBV19 and J is TRBJ1-4; 8 bases are a match to TRBD1. The V gene end was trimmed by 2 bases and the J gene end by 6 bases; junction bases not matched to a gene: 6. Germline V gives CDR1 FNHDT, CDR2 SITEND (reference sequence). This CDR3 is built from 15 residues. CDR3 loop: CASSIDHRGDERLFF. The CDR3 DNA, read in part, is TGTGCCAGCAGTATTGACCACAGGGGGGACGAAAGATTATTT.

This clone rates as medium-sized. All gene names here are mouse names. The read is 1 residue too short to cover the CDR3 end, so that end is filled in from the germline J gene. The J gene is TRBJ2-1, the V gene TRBV16; a weak D match, TRBD1 (6 bases). The CDR3 length is 15 residues. V was clipped by 0 bases and J by 4 bases, with 10 bases between them. CDR1 and CDR2 from the germline V gene are SGHSA and FRNQAP. CDR3 bases read: TGTGCAAGCAGCTTAGATCCGGGACAATATGCTGAGCAGTTC. It is translated as CASSLDPGQYAEQF. The entire CDR3 reads CASSLDPGQYAEQFF.

Comment on this clone: Gene names denote mouse genes. Read data end 1 residue before the CDR3 end; the end is taken from the germline J gene. The chain couples TRBV23 to TRBJ1-2; the table calls TRBD1, which could not be checked here. The CDR3 covers 12 residues. Germline assignment: CDR1 KGHTA and CDR2 FQNQQP. CDR3 loop: CSSRPVNSDYTF. Incomplete CDR3 DNA: TGCTCCAGCAGACCAGTAAACTCCGACTACACC.

About this clone itself: Genes and germline come from the mouse. The read ends 1 residue early relative to the CDR3; the germline J gene fills the gap. The chain combines TRBV1 with TRBJ1-6, with no clear D. TRBJ1-6 is an ORF, and what it does is uncertain. V gave up 2 bases and J gave up 0 bases, with 8 bases separating them. This CDR3 contains 16 residues. Germline lookup yields CDR1 NSQYPW and CDR2 LRSPGD (reference sequence). The CDR3 sequence: CTCSATDLSYNSPLYF. The sequenced CDR3 bases are TGCACCTGCAGTGCAACGGACCTTTCCTATAATTCGCCCCTCTAC.

Of note for this clone: Here the gene names and germline are mouse. From the germline J gene comes the end of the CDR3, since the read stops 1 residue before it. This sample also contains other DNA sequences that code for the same CDR3. The genes are TRBV13-3 and TRBJ2-3; 8 nucleotides align to TRBD2. Germline lookup yields CDR1 NNHDY and CDR2 SYVADS. V gave up 3 bases and J gave up 1 base; unmatched junction bases: 16. This CDR3 spans 19 amino acids. The chain's CDR3 is CASSGDRGRGGARAETLYF. CDR3 DNA, as far as it was read: TGTGCCAGCAGTGGAGACCGGGGGCGGGGGGGGGCACGTGCAGAAACGCTGTAT.

With respect to this clone: Any gene name here is a mouse gene name. From the germline J gene comes the end of the CDR3, since the read stops 1 residue before it. This chain connects TRBV3 to TRBJ2-4; a weak D match, TRBD1 (5 bases). The CDR3 length is 13 residues. Germline lookup yields CDR1 SNHLY and CDR2 FYNGKV (reference sequence). The ends were cut back, 3 bases at V and 1 base at J, with 5 bases in the middle. The CDR3 spells CASSFRGQNTLYF. Incomplete CDR3 DNA: TGTGCCAGCAGCTTCAGGGGTCAAAACACCTTGTAC.

On this clone: Gene names denote mouse genes. The read ends 1 residue before the CDR3 terminus; that terminus is restored from the germline J gene. The gene calls are TRBV23 and TRBJ2-5; TRBD1 was called by the table and not checked on the DNA. This CDR3 region has 14 residues. Per the germline V gene, CDR1 is KGHTA and CDR2 is FQNQQP. The CDR3 sequence: CSSSQGTGLGTQYF. The CDR3 DNA, read in part, is TGCTCCAGCAGTCAAGGGACAGGGTTGGGCACCCAGTAC.

To note about this clone: The listed genes are named as in mouse. Sequencing ends 1 residue short of the CDR3 end; the germline J gene provides the rest. The chain combines TRBV26 with TRBJ2-1; D possibly corresponds to TRBD1 (5 bases). Germline V gene sequence: CDR1 KGHPV, CDR2 FQNQEV (reference sequence). The CDR3 loop spans 13 amino acids. The V gene lost 3 bases and the J gene lost 3 bases, with 6 bases spanning the gap. Incomplete CDR3 DNA: TGTGCCAGCAGTCTTCAGGGCTATGCTGAGCAGTTC. This gives the protein CASSLQGYAEQF. The whole CDR3 sequence reads CASSLQGYAEQFF.

As for this clone: A read error is possible here, since a much larger clone lies one base away. Genes here carry mouse names. The read terminates 1 residue ahead of where the CDR3 ends, so the germline J gene completes it. Other nucleotide sequences from this sample produce the same CDR3. The V and J genes are TRBV26 and TRBJ1-1, with D maybe TRBD1 (5 bases). This CDR3 is built from 13 residues. The germline V gene encodes CDR1 KGHPV and CDR2 FQNQEV (reference sequence). Trimming cost V 4 bases and J 0 bases, with 6 bases left between them. CDR3 DNA (partial): TGTGCCAGCAGTCCGGGACAGAACACAGAAGTCTTC. Protein product: CASSPGQNTEVF. The CDR3 as a whole reads CASSPGQNTEVFF.

This clone was counted once. The genes and germline here are from mouse. Read coverage stops 1 residue before the CDR3 terminus; the germline J gene supplies the remainder. The chain joins TRBV23 to TRBJ1-4; the table assigns TRBD1, which was not confirmed against the DNA. The CDR3 loop spans 16 amino acids. Germline-derived CDR1 and CDR2 are KGHTA and FQNQQP. The CDR3 bases that were read are TGCTCCAGCAGCCGCTCAGGGGGGTCTTCCAACGAAAGATTATTT. Translating gives CSSSRSGGSSNERLF. The entire CDR3 protein reads CSSSRSGGSSNERLFF.

This clone appeared a few times. The gene symbols are mouse symbols. Read data end 1 residue before the CDR3 end; the end is taken from the germline J gene. V and J are TRBV12-1 and TRBJ2-7, with 10 bases fitting TRBD1. The CDR3 is 14 residues long. CDR1 is SGHSN, CDR2 HYEKVE, per germline. The V segment lost 4 bases and the J segment 2 bases; nucleotides outside the gene matches: 4. CDR3 DNA (partial): TGTGCCAGCTCCCCTGGACAGGGGGCCTATGAACAGTAC. Translation gives CASSPGQGAYEQY. The CDR3 in full is CASSPGQGAYEQYF. The full variable domain, with the rest looked up from reference TRBV12-1 and TRBJ2-7, is DSGVVQSPRHIIKEKGGRSVLTCIPISGHSNVVWYQQTLGKELKFLIQHYEKVERDKGFLPSRFSVQQFDDYHSEMNMSALELEDSAMYFCASSPGQGAYEQYFGPGTRLTVL.

In its sample, this clone is medium-sized. Any gene name here is a mouse gene name. Coverage ceases 1 residue before the CDR3 finishes, and the germline J gene fills in the end. This sample also contains other DNA sequences that code for the same CDR3. The gene calls are TRBV26 and TRBJ1-2; D call uncertain. The CDR3 sequence is 12 residues long. With 3 bases removed from V and 0 bases from J, the gap between germline ends came to 2 bases. The germline CDR1 and CDR2 sequences are KGHPV and FQNQEV (reference sequence). CDR3 amino acids: CASSLSNSDYTF. Incomplete CDR3 DNA: TGTGCCAGCAGTCTATCAAACTCCGACTACACC.

Note on this clone: Gene names follow the mouse nomenclature. Sequencing ends 1 residue short of the CDR3 end; the germline J gene provides the rest. The V gene is TRBV15, the J gene TRBJ1-1; TRBD1 might be the D (6 bases). The CDR3 sequence is 13 residues long. V lost 5 bases and J 6 bases, leaving 13 bases between the germline ends. Germline assignment: CDR1 SGHND and CDR2 FRSKSL. CDR3 region: CASSPYQGSEVFF. CDR3 DNA (partial): TGTGCCAGCAGTCCTTATCAGGGGTCAGAAGTCTTC. Looking up the rest from reference TRBV15 and TRBJ1-1 gives the full variable domain: DAGVTQTPRHEVAEKGQTIILKCEPVSGHNDLFWYRQTKIQGLELLSYFRSKSLMEDGGAFKDRFKAEMLNSSFSTLKIQPTEPKDSAVYLCASSPYQGSEVFFGKGTRLTVV.

As regards this clone: Gene names are mouse gene names. The read finishes 1 residue shy of the CDR3 end, and the germline J gene is used to complete it. The V and J genes are TRBV3 and TRBJ2-1, with a tentative D call TRBD1 (7 bases). V was shortened by 0 bases and J by 7 bases, with 10 bases between the two germline ends. The CDR3 totals 14 residues. Per germline, CDR1 SNHLY and CDR2 FYNGKV (reference sequence). The CDR3 reads CASSLARGRAEQFF. The covered CDR3 bases are TGTGCCAGCAGCTTAGCGAGGGGGCGAGCTGAGCAGTTC.

Concerning this clone itself: Gene names refer to mouse genes. The missing CDR3 end, 1 residue past where the read stops, is filled in from the germline J gene. The chain recombines TRBV13-2 with TRBJ2-7; D gene unclear. This CDR3 region has 12 residues. Trimming stripped 2 bases from V and 6 bases from J, with 9 bases between. Germline-derived CDR1 and CDR2 are NNHNN and SYGAGS (reference sequence). The sequenced part of the CDR3 DNA is TGTGCCAGCGGTGAGAAAGTGGGTGAACAGTAC. The encoded protein is CASGEKVGEQY. The complete CDR3 sequence is CASGEKVGEQYF.

Concerning this clone itself: Mouse gene names and germline throughout. The observed sequence ends 1 residue before the CDR3 terminus, with the missing tail filled in from the germline J gene. The gene calls are TRBV15 and TRBJ2-2; TRBD1 matches 9 bases. Unmatched junction bases numbered 1, after V lost 3 bases and J lost 2 bases. The CDR3 is 15 residues long. Germline-derived CDR1 and CDR2 are SGHND and FRSKSL. The covered CDR3 bases are TGTGCCAGCAGTTTCACAGGGGGCAACACCGGGCAGCTCTAC. As protein: CASSFTGGNTGQLY. The entire CDR3 protein is CASSFTGGNTGQLYF.

In this sample, this clone turned up a few times. Gene and germline names: mouse. The observed sequence ends 1 residue before the CDR3 terminus, with the missing tail filled in from the germline J gene. The chain is built from TRBV26 and TRBJ2-7; 7 positions match TRBD1. This CDR3 spans 12 amino acids. Unmatched junction bases numbered 4, after V lost 7 bases and J lost 4 bases. Germline-derived CDR1 and CDR2 are KGHPV and FQNQEV (reference sequence). CDR3 sequence reads: CASTMTGYEQYF. The CDR3 DNA, read in part, is TGTGCCAGCACCATGACAGGGTATGAACAGTAC.

As to this clone: Mouse names are used for the genes. The read terminates 1 residue before the CDR3 end, so the remaining end is supplied by the germline J gene. The chain is built from TRBV5 and TRBJ2-4; possibly TRBD2 for D (6 bases). V was pared by 0 bases and J by 3 bases, with 7 bases between. Germline V gene lookup returns CDR1 LGHNA and CDR2 YNLKQL (reference sequence). The CDR3 totals 14 residues. The CDR3 protein is CASSQDWGQNTLYF. CDR3 DNA, as far as it was read: TGTGCCAGCAGCCAAGACTGGGGACAAAACACCTTGTAC.

As concerns this clone: The genes are named according to mouse. From the germline J gene comes the end of the CDR3, since the read stops 1 residue before it. This chain joins TRBV19 and TRBJ1-3; D gene ambiguous. The CDR3 length is 14 residues. The germline V and J ends were trimmed by 2 bases and 0 bases, with 6 bases remaining between them. The germline CDR1 and CDR2 sequences are FNHDT and SITEND (reference sequence). CDR3 in amino acids: CASSIPDSGNTLYF. The sequenced CDR3 bases are TGTGCCAGCAGTATCCCAGATTCTGGAAATACGCTCTAT. Full variable domain (rest looked up from reference TRBV19 and TRBJ1-3): GGIITQTPKFLIGQEGQKLTLKCQQNFNHDTMYWYRQDSGKGLRLIYYSITENDLQKGDLSEGYDASREKKSSFSLTVTSAQKNEMAVFLCASSIPDSGNTLYFGEGSRLIVV.

For this clone: The genes are named according to mouse. The read comes to an end 1 residue before the CDR3 does, leaving the germline J gene to fill in the end. The chain links TRBV1 to TRBJ1-1; D remains unclear. Looked up from germline, CDR1 is NSQYPW and CDR2 is LRSPGD (reference sequence). Trimming removed 3 bases at V and 1 base at J, with 3 bases between. The CDR3 loop spans 12 amino acids. CDR3 loop: CTCSALNTEVFF. The DNA read from the CDR3 is TGCACCTGCAGTGCGCTGAACACAGAAGTCTTC. Complete variable domain (other parts from reference TRBV1 and TRBJ1-1): VTLLEQNPRWRLVPRGQAVNLRCILKNSQYPWMSWYQQDLQKQLQWLFTLRSPGDKEVKSLPGADYLATRVTDTELRLQVANMSQGRTLYCTCSALNTEVFFGKGTRLTVV.

About this clone: Mouse gene names and germline throughout. The read terminates 1 residue ahead of where the CDR3 ends, so the germline J gene completes it. This chain uses TRBV13-2 with TRBJ1-2; D remains unclear. This CDR3 contains 12 residues. CDR1 and CDR2 from the germline V gene are NNHNN and SYGAGS (reference sequence). Trimming left V 2 bases short and J 2 bases short, with 4 bases between. CDR3 residues: CASGESNSDYTF. The DNA read from the CDR3 is TGTGCCAGCGGTGAAAGTAACTCCGACTACACC.

Remarks on this clone: The listed genes are named as in mouse. The read comes to an end 1 residue before the CDR3 does, leaving the germline J gene to fill in the end. The genes are TRBV3 and TRBJ1-1, with a tentative D call TRBD1 (6 bases). This CDR3 spans 14 amino acids. The germline V gene has CDR1 SNHLY and CDR2 FYNGKV (reference sequence). The V gene lost 1 base and the J gene lost 2 bases, with 8 bases spanning the gap. CDR3 sequence: CASSLDRANTEVFF. The sequenced part of the CDR3 DNA is TGTGCCAGCAGCTTAGACAGGGCTAACACAGAAGTCTTC. Drawing the rest from reference TRBV3 and TRBJ1-1, the complete variable domain is GPKVLQIPSHQIIDMGQMVTLNCDPVSNHLYFYWYKQILGQQMEFLVNFYNGKVMEKSKLFKDQFSVERPDGSYFTLKIQPTALEDSAVYFCASSLDRANTEVFFGKGTRLTVV.

This clone has only a few counts. Gene names denote mouse genes. The read terminates 1 residue ahead of where the CDR3 ends, so the germline J gene completes it. The sample carries other DNA sequences with the same CDR3. The chain has TRBV13-2 and TRBJ2-5, with 9 bases matching TRBD1. This CDR3 is built from 14 residues. Germline V CDR1 and CDR2: NNHNN, SYGAGS (reference sequence). Trimming took 5 bases from V and 0 from J; bases not matched to a gene: 1. The covered CDR3 bases are TGTGCCAGCGGGGACAGGGGTAACCAAGACACCCAGTAC. Its translation is CASGDRGNQDTQY. The CDR3 in its entirety is CASGDRGNQDTQYF.

With respect to this clone: All gene names here are mouse names. The CDR3 end lies 1 residue beyond the end of the read and is filled in from the germline J gene. The chain is built from TRBV16 and TRBJ1-1; D is unresolved. This CDR3 spans 12 amino acids. Trimming shortened V by 5 bases and J by 1 base, and 5 bases separated the two germline ends. Germline V gene sequence: CDR1 SGHSA, CDR2 FRNQAP. The covered CDR3 bases are TGTGCAAGCAGCGCACAAAACACAGAAGTCTTC. It specifies CASSAQNTEVF. The complete CDR3 protein is CASSAQNTEVFF.

In regard to this clone: Gene names refer to mouse genes. The CDR3 spells CASSHRTGGASDYTF. The DNA read from the CDR3 is TGTGCCAGCAGTCACAGGACAGGGGGCGCCTCCGACTACACC. This chain uses TRBV26 with TRBJ1-2; 11 bases align to TRBD1. The read halts 1 residue ahead of the CDR3 end, with the missing end drawn from the germline J gene. The CDR3 contains 15 residues. CDR1 and CDR2 (germline): KGHPV, FQNQEV (reference sequence). J gave up 4 bases and V 4 bases, and 5 bases lay outside the gene matches.

Notes on this clone: The gene names given are mouse names. The read gets to within 1 residue of the CDR3 end, and the germline J gene fills in the rest. The rearrangement uses TRBV24 and TRBJ2-1; D ambiguous. CDR1 and CDR2 from the germline V gene are KGHTA and FRNEEI. The CDR3 covers 14 residues. Trimming pared 6 bases from V and 0 bases from J, leaving 9 bases between. Incomplete CDR3 DNA: TGTGCCAGCAGCCTACAATATAACTATGCTGAGCAGTTC. This translates into CASSLQYNYAEQF. The whole CDR3 sequence is CASSLQYNYAEQFF.